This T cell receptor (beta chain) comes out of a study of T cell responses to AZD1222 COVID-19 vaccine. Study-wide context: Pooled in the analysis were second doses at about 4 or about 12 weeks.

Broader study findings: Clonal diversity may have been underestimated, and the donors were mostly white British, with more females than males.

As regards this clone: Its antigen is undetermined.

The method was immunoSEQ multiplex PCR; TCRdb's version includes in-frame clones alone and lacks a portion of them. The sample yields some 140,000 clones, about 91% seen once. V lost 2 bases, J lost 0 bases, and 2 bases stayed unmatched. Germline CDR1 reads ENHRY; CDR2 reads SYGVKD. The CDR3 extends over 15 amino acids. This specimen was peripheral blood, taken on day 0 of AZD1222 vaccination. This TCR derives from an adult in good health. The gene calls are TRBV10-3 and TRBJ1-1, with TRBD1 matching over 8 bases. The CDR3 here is CAISEGQGLNTEAFF. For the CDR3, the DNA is TGTGCCATCAGTGAGGGACAGGGATTGAACACTGAAGCTTTCTTT.